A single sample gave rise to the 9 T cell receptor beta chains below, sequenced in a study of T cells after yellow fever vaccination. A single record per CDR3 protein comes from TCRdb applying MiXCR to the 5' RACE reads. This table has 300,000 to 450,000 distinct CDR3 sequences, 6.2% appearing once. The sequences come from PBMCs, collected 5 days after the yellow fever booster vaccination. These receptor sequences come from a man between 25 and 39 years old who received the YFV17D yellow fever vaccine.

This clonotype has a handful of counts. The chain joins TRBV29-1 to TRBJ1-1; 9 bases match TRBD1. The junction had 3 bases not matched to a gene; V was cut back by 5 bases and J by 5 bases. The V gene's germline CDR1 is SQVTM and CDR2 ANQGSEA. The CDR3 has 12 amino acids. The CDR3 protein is CSVPGQGTEAFF. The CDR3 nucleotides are TGCAGCGTTCCGGGACAGGGAACTGAAGCTTTCTTT.

Here the CDR3 reads CASSQGVVVEAFF. CDR3 DNA sequence: TGTGCCAGCAGCCAAGGGGTGGTGGTTGAGGCTTTCTTT. This rearrangement joins TRBV3-1 to TRBJ1-1; no clear D. From germline, CDR1 is LGHDT and CDR2 YNNKEL (reference sequence). The CDR3 contains 13 residues. V lost 1 base, J lost 11 bases, and 14 bases lay in between. Full variable domain (missing parts from reference TRBV3-1 and TRBJ1-1): DTAVSQTPKYLVTQMGNDKSIKCEQNLGHDTMYWYKQDSKKFLKIMFSYNNKELIINETVPNRFSPKSPDKAHLNLHINSLELGDSAVYFCASSQGVVVEAFFGQGTRLTVV.

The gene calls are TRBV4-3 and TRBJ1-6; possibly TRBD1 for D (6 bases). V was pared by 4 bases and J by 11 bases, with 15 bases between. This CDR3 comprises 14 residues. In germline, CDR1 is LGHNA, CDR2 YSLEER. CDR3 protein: CASSPPGGGTPLHF. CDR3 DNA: TGCGCCAGCAGCCCCCCCGGGGGGGGCACACCCCTCCACTTT.

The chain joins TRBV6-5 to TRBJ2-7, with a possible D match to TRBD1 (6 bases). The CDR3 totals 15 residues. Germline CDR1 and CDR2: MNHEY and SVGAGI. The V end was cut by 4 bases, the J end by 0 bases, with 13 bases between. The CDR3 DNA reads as TGTGCCAGCAGTTTAGGGACATTTAGCTCCTACGAGCAGTACTTC. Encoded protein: CASSLGTFSSYEQYF.

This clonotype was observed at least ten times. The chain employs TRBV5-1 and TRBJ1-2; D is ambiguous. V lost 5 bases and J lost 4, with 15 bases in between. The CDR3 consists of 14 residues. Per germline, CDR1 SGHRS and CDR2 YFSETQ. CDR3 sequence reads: CASSMDPGVYGYTF. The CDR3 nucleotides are TGCGCCAGCAGTATGGATCCTGGGGTCTATGGCTACACCTTC.

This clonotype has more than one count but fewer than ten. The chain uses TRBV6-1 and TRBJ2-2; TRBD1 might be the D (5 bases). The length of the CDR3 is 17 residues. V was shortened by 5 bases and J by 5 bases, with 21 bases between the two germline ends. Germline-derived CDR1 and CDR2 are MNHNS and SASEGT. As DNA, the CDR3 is TGTGCCAGCAGTCTGGACCCCCAGGGTTCTTCGACCGGGGAGCTGTTTTTT. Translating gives CASSLDPQGSSTGELFF.

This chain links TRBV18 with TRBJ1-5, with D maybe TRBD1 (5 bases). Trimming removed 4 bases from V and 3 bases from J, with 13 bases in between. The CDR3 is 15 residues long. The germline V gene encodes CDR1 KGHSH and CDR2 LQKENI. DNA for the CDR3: TGTGCCAGCTCACAGGGGACGGGTGCCAATCAGCCCCAGCATTTT. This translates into CASSQGTGANQPQHF.

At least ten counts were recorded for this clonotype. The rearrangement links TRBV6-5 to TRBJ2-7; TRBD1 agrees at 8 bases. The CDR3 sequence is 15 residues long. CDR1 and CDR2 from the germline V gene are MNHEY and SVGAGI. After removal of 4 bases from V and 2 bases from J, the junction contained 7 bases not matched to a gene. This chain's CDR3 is CASSSRTGIPYEQYF. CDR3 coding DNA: TGTGCCAGCAGTTCCCGGACAGGGATTCCCTACGAGCAGTACTTC.

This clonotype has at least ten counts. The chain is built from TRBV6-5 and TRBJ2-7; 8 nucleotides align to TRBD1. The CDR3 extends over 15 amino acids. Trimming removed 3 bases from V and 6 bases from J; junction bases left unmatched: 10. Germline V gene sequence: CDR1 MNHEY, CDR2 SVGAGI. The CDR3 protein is CASSYETGVSGEQYF. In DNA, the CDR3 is TGTGCCAGCAGTTATGAGACAGGGGTTTCCGGCGAGCAGTACTTC.